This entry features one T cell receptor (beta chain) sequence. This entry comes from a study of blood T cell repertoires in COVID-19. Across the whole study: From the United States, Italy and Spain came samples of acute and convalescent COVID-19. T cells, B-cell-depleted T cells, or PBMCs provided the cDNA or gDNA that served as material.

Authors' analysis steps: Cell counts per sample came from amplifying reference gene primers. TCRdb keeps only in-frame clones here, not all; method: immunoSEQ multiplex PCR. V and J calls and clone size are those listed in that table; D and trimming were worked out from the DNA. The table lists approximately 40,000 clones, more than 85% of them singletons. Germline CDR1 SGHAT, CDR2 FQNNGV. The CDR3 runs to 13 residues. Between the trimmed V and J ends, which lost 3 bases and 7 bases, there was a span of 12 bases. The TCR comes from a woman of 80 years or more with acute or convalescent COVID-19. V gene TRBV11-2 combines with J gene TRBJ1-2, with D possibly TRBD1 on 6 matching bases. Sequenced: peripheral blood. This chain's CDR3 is CASSFPGVFGYTF. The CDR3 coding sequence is TGTGCCAGCAGCTTCCCAGGGGTTTTTGGCTACACCTTC.